The source of this T cell receptor (beta chain) is a study of blood T cell repertoires in COVID-19. Measured with immunoSEQ multiplex PCR; TCRdb has only the in-frame clones, and not every one. This sample has around 170,000 clones, with approximately 83% found just once. The source is a man aged 70-80 years who had recovered from COVID-19. Input material: peripheral blood.

In nucleotides, the CDR3 is TGTGCCAGCAGCCCAAAGGGACAGGGAAACATTCAGTACTTC. This translates into CASSPKGQGNIQYF. The V gene is TRBV3-1 (or the pseudogene TRBV3-2), the J gene TRBJ2-4; TRBD1 matches at 9 bases. After removal of 4 bases from V and 6 bases from J, the junction contained 4 bases not matched to a gene. Looked up from germline, CDR1 is LGHDT and CDR2 is YNNKEL (reference sequence). The CDR3 loop spans 14 amino acids.